This entry lists 14 T cell receptor beta chains sequenced from one sample in a study of blood T cell repertoires in COVID-19. TCRdb keeps only in-frame clones here, not all; method: immunoSEQ multiplex PCR. The sample includes some 66,000 clones, 86% of them seen just once. The specimen was peripheral blood. These receptors were collected from a man in his forties or fifties with active COVID-19.

This chain links TRBV6-5 with TRBJ2-1, with TRBD1 identical over 8 bases. The germline gives CDR1 MNHEY, CDR2 SVGAGI. The CDR3 sequence is 15 residues long. V dropped 4 bases and J dropped 8; count of bases not matched to a gene: 10. The CDR3 spells CASSSSWRTGHEQFF. CDR3 sequence (DNA): TGTGCCAGCAGTTCCTCCTGGCGGACAGGGCATGAGCAGTTCTTC.

The chain uses TRBV7-9 and TRBJ1-1; 9 positions match TRBD1. CDR1 and CDR2 (germline): SEHNR, FQNEAQ (reference sequence). The V and J ends lost 2 bases and 6 bases, in that order; junction bases with no gene match: 10. The CDR3 has 16 residues. CDR3 protein: CASSLNYGQGKAEAFF. The CDR3 DNA follows: TGTGCCAGCAGCTTAAATTACGGACAGGGGAAGGCTGAAGCTTTCTTT.

J is TRBJ2-7 and V is TRBV27, with D maybe TRBD2 (6 bases). This CDR3 spans 14 amino acids. The germline V gene has CDR1 MNHEY and CDR2 SMNVEV (reference sequence). Trimming removed 2 bases at V and 3 bases at J, with 11 bases between. CDR3: CASSLEQGGYEQYF. CDR3 DNA: TGTGCCAGCAGTTTAGAGCAGGGAGGCTACGAGCAGTACTTC.

This clone was counted between two and nine times. The chain joins TRBV5-3 to TRBJ2-1, with 8 bases aligning to TRBD2. TRBV5-3 is filed as an ORF, its function uncertain. V shed 10 bases and J 8 bases; nucleotides not matched to a gene: 5. The length of the CDR3 is 11 residues. The CDR3 DNA is TGTGCCTACCTAGCGGGCGATGAGCAGTTCTTC. It encodes CAYLAGDEQFF.

The chain links TRBV27 to TRBJ1-5; D remains ambiguous. The length of the CDR3 is 15 residues. Germline V CDR1 and CDR2: MNHEY, SMNVEV (reference sequence). Between the trimmed V and J ends, which lost 0 bases and 0 bases, there was a span of 6 bases. This CDR3 is CASSLSLFSNQPQHF. The CDR3 DNA reads as TGTGCCAGCAGTTTATCACTGTTTAGCAATCAGCCCCAGCATTTT.

This clone was picked up a small number of times. This rearrangement joins TRBV18 to TRBJ2-6, with D perhaps matching TRBD1 (5 bases). The CDR3 spans 22 residues. Germline V gene sequence: CDR1 KGHSH, CDR2 LQKENI. Trimming cost V 3 bases and J 0 bases, with 27 bases left between them. CDR3 loop: CASSPRISWKDTKSSGANVLTF. For the CDR3, the DNA is TGTGCCAGCTCACCGAGAATTAGTTGGAAGGACACGAAGAGCTCTGGGGCCAACGTCCTGACTTTC.

The chain couples TRBV5-1 to TRBJ2-1; 12 bases are shared with TRBD2. Germline CDR1 is SGHRS and CDR2 is YFSETQ. The CDR3 is 16 amino acids. Trimming took 4 bases from V and 3 from J; bases not matched to a gene: 5. This chain's CDR3 is CASSPGLAGFYNEQFF. DNA for the CDR3: TGCGCCAGCAGCCCAGGACTAGCGGGGTTCTACAATGAGCAGTTCTTC.

This clone was detected once. V is TRBV7-8 and J is TRBJ1-4; a weak D match, TRBD1 (6 bases). Trimming stripped 1 base from V and 2 bases from J, with 14 bases between. In germline, CDR1 is SGHVS, CDR2 FQNEAQ. There are 17 residues in the CDR3. CDR3 residues: CASSLVGGLPTNEKLFF. Written as DNA, the CDR3 is TGTGCCAGCAGCTTAGTGGGGGGGCTACCGACTAATGAAAAACTGTTTTTT. The full variable domain, with the rest looked up from reference TRBV7-8 and TRBJ1-4, is GAGVSQSPRYKVAKRGQDVALRCDPISGHVSLFWYQQALGQGPEFLTYFQNEAQLDKSGLPSDRFFAERPEGSVSTLKIQRTQQEDSAVYLCASSLVGGLPTNEKLFFGSGTQLSVL.

This rearrangement joins TRBV30 to TRBJ2-3, with 9 bases lining up with TRBD2. Germline values: CDR1 GTSNPN, CDR2 SVGIG (reference sequence). The V segment lost 1 base and the J segment 0 bases; nucleotides outside the gene matches: 2. The CDR3 contains 15 residues. CDR3: CAWSGLAGSTDTQYF. CDR3 DNA: TGTGCCTGGAGTGGTCTAGCGGGGAGCACAGATACGCAGTATTTT.

The chain links TRBV18 to TRBJ2-2, with 11 bases lining up with TRBD1. V dropped 6 bases and J dropped 2; count of bases not matched to a gene: 5. Germline-derived CDR1 and CDR2 are KGHSH and LQKENI. CDR3 length equals 16 residues. The CDR3 DNA reads TGTGCCAGCTCGTCCGGGACAGGGGGAAACACCGGGGAGCTGTTTTTT. Translated, it gives CASSSGTGGNTGELFF.

The chain joins TRBV5-1 to TRBJ2-1; D is ambiguous. CDR1 and CDR2 (germline): SGHRS, YFSETQ. V lost 2 bases and J 8 bases, leaving 11 bases between the germline ends. The CDR3 extends over 13 amino acids. The CDR3, as DNA: TGCGCCAGCAGCTTACGAGGTGATGATGAGCAGTTCTTC. It translates to CASSLRGDDEQFF.

The chain employs TRBV9 and TRBJ1-1, with 7 nucleotides matching TRBD1. The germline gives CDR1 SGDLS, CDR2 YYNGEE. CDR3 length: 17 amino acids. V was clipped by 1 base and J by 1 base; unmatched bases: 10. The CDR3 nucleotides read TGTGCCAGCAGCGTACTCCCTCGACAGGGCGGGAACACTGAAGCTTTCTTT. It encodes CASSVLPRQGGNTEAFF.

The chain carries TRBV5-4 and TRBJ2-1; TRBD1 matches at 7 bases. V was pared by 1 base and J by 6 bases, with 1 base of the junction left unmatched. CDR1 is SGHNT and CDR2 is YYREEE in the germline V gene (reference sequence). This CDR3 contains 13 residues. The CDR3 here is CASSLTGANEQFF. The CDR3 DNA reads TGTGCCAGCAGCTTGACAGGGGCCAATGAGCAGTTCTTC.

CDR3 protein: CASSYIPGQRVVGYTF. CDR3 DNA sequence: TGTGCCAGCAGTTACATACCGGGACAACGGGTAGTCGGCTACACCTTC. The chain recombines TRBV6-2 or TRBV6-3 with TRBJ1-2; TRBD1 might be the D (6 bases). The CDR3 has 16 amino acids. V lost 2 bases and J lost 8, with 21 bases in between. Germline V gives CDR1 MNHEY, CDR2 SVGEGT.